A selection of T cell receptor beta chains follows, all from one sample in a study of T-cell reconstitution after alpha-beta-depleted transplantation in children. TCRdb analysed the PCR reads with MiXCR anew, one entry per CDR3 protein. The sample lists 230,000 or so distinct CDR3 sequences; approximately 12% were seen once. The sample here was PBMCs from the stem cell graft donor, taken from the stem cell graft. All receptors come from a human donor who donated a stem cell graft to a child with acute lymphoblastic leukemia. CDR3s include the opening cysteine and the closing phenylalanine or tryptophan. Expanded clones are given a class, and other clones once, few, many or no size at all.

>many|TRBJ2-7|TRBV25-1
CASSSAGAGGYEQYF
>many|TRBJ2-7|TRBV20-1
CSRGKGSHSYEQYF
>NA|TRBJ2-1|TRBV5-6
CASSRTRPNYNEQFF
>NA|TRBJ1-1|TRBV20-1
CSQISRNTEAFF
>NA|TRBJ2-6|TRBV12-3/TRBV12-4
CASRGPRTGEAGANVLTF
>many|TRBJ2-5|TRBV6-2/TRBV6-3
CASSWRGVETQYF
>NA|TRBJ1-4|TRBV4-3
CASSQDLGASSLATNEKLFF
>many|TRBJ1-3|TRBV12-3/TRBV12-4
CASSSGLPGNTIYF
>many|TRBJ2-7|TRBV28
CASSFGQGPYEQYF
>many|TRBJ1-2|TRBV6-5
CASSYLDREYGYTF
>NA|TRBJ2-2|TRBV12-3/TRBV12-4
CASIQQGAGGGELFF
>few|TRBJ1-1|TRBV5-1
CASRTGPEAFF
>many|TRBJ2-1|TRBV4-2
CASSQRAVSWGTDNYNEQFF
>many|TRBJ1-1|TRBV7-9
CASSLGSPEAFF
>many|TRBJ1-4|TRBV10-3
CAIGVANEKLFF
>many|TRBJ1-5|TRBV28
CASETSETDQPQHF
>many|TRBJ2-7|TRBV5-4
CASSRSGSSFYEQYF
>few|TRBJ2-5|TRBV6-4
CASPRTGLAVQETQYF
>NA|TRBJ1-1|TRBV29-1
CSVEDGAGNTEAFF
>many|TRBJ2-7|TRBV18
CASSKPTGTYEQYF
>many|TRBJ1-3|TRBV9
CASSLDRGSVDTIYF
>many|TRBJ1-2|TRBV6-5
CASSYDRASGGYTF
>many|TRBJ2-4|TRBV29-1
CSVERGEPNIQYF
>many|TRBJ2-7|TRBV6-1
CASSDPDRASYEQYF
>many|TRBJ2-1|TRBV7-8
CAGSEGTYNEQFF
>many|TRBJ1-5|TRBV27
CASSFTGEPQHF
>NA|TRBJ2-7|TRBV6-5
CASSFSSLGVRSDPRYEQYF
>NA|TRBJ2-5|TRBV20-1
CSARGVGETQYF
>few|TRBJ2-1|TRBV12-3/TRBV12-4
CASRMTSGSLYNEQFF
>few|TRBJ1-2|TRBV20-1
CSARERGRGGGYTF
>many|TRBJ2-2|TRBV12-3/TRBV12-4
CASSPGASGELFF
>many|TRBJ2-7|TRBV20-1
CSARKGLRIEQYF
>many|TRBJ1-5|TRBV28
CASTPAVFNQPQHF
>many|TRBJ2-3|TRBV5-6
CASSLDDGVPDTQYF
>NA|TRBJ2-5|TRBV7-9
CASSLAQATQETQYF
>many|TRBJ2-5|TRBV25-1
CASSLASGYQETQYF
>many|TRBJ2-1|TRBV7-2
CASSREARRNEQFF
>many|TRBJ2-5|TRBV6-5
CASSYSGPSSETQYF
>many|TRBJ2-3|TRBV4-1
CASSQEIRRSDTQYF
>many|TRBJ1-6|TRBV7-9
CASSEGGQLNSPLHF
>many|TRBJ1-5|TRBV20-1
CSARETGGNQPQHF
>many|TRBJ2-7|TRBV29-1
CSVEGVGGTYEQYF
>many|TRBJ2-1|TRBV27
CASSSPVGTVNNEQFF
>many|TRBJ2-7|TRBV20-1
CSAHVALNGEQYF
>many|TRBJ1-3|TRBV28
CASSRDRVSGNTIYF
>NA|TRBJ2-2|TRBV30
CAWSVRQGPNTGELFF
>once|TRBJ2-2|TRBV7-9
CASSPTGADTGELFF
>many|TRBJ1-5|TRBV19
CASSLSGGRNQPQHF
>many|TRBJ2-5|TRBV3-1
CASSQWDPQQYF
>many|TRBJ2-7|TRBV10-3
CAISESVQGSYEQYF
>many|TRBJ1-6|TRBV12-3/TRBV12-4
CASSLDVGLGNSPLHF
>many|TRBJ2-1|TRBV12-5
CASGLRENEQFF
>many|TRBJ1-1|TRBV28
CVISGQPGTEAFF
>many|TRBJ2-5|TRBV21-1
CASTLLREIQETQYF
>few|TRBJ1-6|TRBV7-2
CASSTGTGVTNSPLHF
>many|TRBJ2-3|TRBV27
CASSPPRVPDTQYF
>many|TRBJ2-3|TRBV5-6
CASSRRQDPSTDTQYF
>many|TRBJ2-2|TRBV29-1
CSVVSTGELFF
>many|TRBJ1-1|TRBV25-1
CASRDRQVSQAFF
>many|TRBJ1-1|TRBV6-1
CASRPTVNTEAFF